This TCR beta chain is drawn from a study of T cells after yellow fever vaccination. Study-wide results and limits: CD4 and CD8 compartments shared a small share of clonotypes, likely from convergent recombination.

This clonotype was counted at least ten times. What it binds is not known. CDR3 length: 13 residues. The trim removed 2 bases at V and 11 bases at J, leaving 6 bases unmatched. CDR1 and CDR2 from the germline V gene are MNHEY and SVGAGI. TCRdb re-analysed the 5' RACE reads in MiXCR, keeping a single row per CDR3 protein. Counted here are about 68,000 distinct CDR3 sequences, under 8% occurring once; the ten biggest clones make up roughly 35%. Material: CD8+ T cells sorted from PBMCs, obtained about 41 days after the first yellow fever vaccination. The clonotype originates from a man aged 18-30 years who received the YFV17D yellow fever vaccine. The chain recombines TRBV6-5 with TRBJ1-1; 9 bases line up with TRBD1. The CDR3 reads CASSYGTGRSAFF. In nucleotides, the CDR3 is TGTGCCAGCAGTTACGGGACAGGGAGGTCCGCTTTCTTT.